The text below deals with one TCR beta chain. The CDR3 does not end in the conserved phenylalanine or tryptophan, so this is likely a read error. Using its own MiXCR run on the PCR reads, TCRdb lists one record per CDR3 protein. The top ten clones hold over 0.7% of a sample with 250,000 to 350,000 distinct CDR3 sequences, about a fifth of them seen once. The data derive from a study of molecular identifiers for immune sequencing clone quantification. The CDR3 spans 14 residues. Germline loops: CDR1 LNHDA, CDR2 SQIVND (reference sequence). V shed 3 bases and J shed 4 bases, with 12 bases lying between them.

The sequenced sample consisted of naive CD8+ T cells from blood, with Jurkat cell RNA spiked in. Specified subset: FACS-sorted CD8+CD4-CCR7+CD45RA+ naive T cells. The V and J genes are TRBV19 and TRBJ1-1; a possible D gene is TRBD1 (5 bases). This TCR derives from a human donor in good health. Some libraries in this study had Jurkat cell RNA spiked in. The CDR3 region is CASSIGGFATEAFS. The DNA for the CDR3 is TGTGCCAGTAGTATTGGGGGATTTGCCACTGAAGCTTTCTCT.